Presented here are 21 T cell receptor beta chains from one specimen sequenced in a study of blood T cell repertoires in COVID-19. Data came from immunoSEQ multiplex PCR; TCRdb stores just in-frame clones and leaves some out. The sample holds about 28,000 clones, roughly 90% seen once. Sequencing was done on a sample of peripheral blood. The receptors shown here come from a man aged 55 to 70 with COVID-19, enrolled during active disease.

The chain recombines TRBV6-5 with TRBJ2-7; 11 nucleotides agree with TRBD2. The germline V gene encodes CDR1 MNHEY and CDR2 SVGAGI. This CDR3 has 14 residues. J gave up 7 bases and V 6 bases, and 8 bases lay outside the gene matches. CDR3 in amino acids: CASRQLAGAGEQYF. CDR3 DNA sequence: TGTGCCAGCAGACAACTAGCGGGAGCTGGGGAGCAGTACTTC.

This chain joins TRBV7-6 and TRBJ1-1; D gene ambiguous. Germline lookup yields CDR1 SGHVS and CDR2 FNYEAQ. The CDR3 contains 13 residues. Trimming shortened V by 4 bases and J by 2 bases, and 8 bases separated the two germline ends. CDR3 protein: CASSSQTNTEAFF. CDR3 DNA sequence: TGTGCCAGCAGCTCCCAGACAAACACTGAAGCTTTCTTT.

This rearrangement joins TRBV13 to TRBJ1-1, with D uncertain. The V gene lost 3 bases and the J gene lost 4 bases, with 12 bases spanning the gap. CDR1 is PRHDT, CDR2 FYEKMQ, per germline (reference sequence). The CDR3 covers 14 residues. The CDR3 sequence is CASSFSSVGTEAFF. The CDR3 DNA is TGTGCCAGCAGCTTTTCGTCGGTCGGCACTGAAGCTTTCTTT. The full variable domain, its missing parts supplied by reference TRBV13 and TRBJ1-1, is AAGVIQSPRHLIKEKRETATLKCYPIPRHDTVYWYQQGPGQDPQFLISFYEKMQSDKGSIPDRFSAQQFSDYHSELNMSSLELGDSALYFCASSFSSVGTEAFFGQGTRLTVV.

V usage is TRBV28 and J usage is TRBJ1-6, with D perhaps matching TRBD1 (5 bases). This CDR3 has 15 amino acids. The V and J ends lost 4 bases and 6 bases respectively, with 13 bases between them. CDR1 is MDHEN, CDR2 SYDVKM, per germline. The CDR3, as DNA: TGTGCCAGCAGTTCCTTCGCGGGGGGTAATTCACCCCTCCACTTT. This sequence encodes CASSSFAGGNSPLHF.

The CDR3 is CASSQTGTGGAEQYF. The CDR3 coding sequence is TGTGCCAGCAGCCAAACCGGGACAGGGGGCGCCGAGCAGTACTTC. The J gene is TRBJ2-7, the V gene TRBV3-1 (or the pseudogene TRBV3-2); the match to TRBD1 covers 12 bases. The germline V gene encodes CDR1 LGHDT and CDR2 YNNKEL (reference sequence). This CDR3 is 15 amino acids long. J lost 6 bases, V lost 2 bases, and 5 bases had no gene match.

This sequence joins TRBV28 and TRBJ1-5; possible D gene TRBD1, 6 bases. CDR1 and CDR2 from the germline V gene are MDHEN and SYDVKM. The CDR3 totals 16 residues. Trimming stripped 5 bases from V and 4 bases from J, with 18 bases between. CDR3 nucleotide sequence: TGTGCCAGCAGTCCCCTGGGGGCGGGGGTTAATCAGCCCCAGCATTTT. Translated, it gives CASSPLGAGVNQPQHF. The full variable domain, rest sourced from reference TRBV28 and TRBJ1-5, is DVKVTQSSRYLVKRTGEKVFLECVQDMDHENMFWYRQDPGLGLRLIYFSYDVKMKEKGDIPEGYSVSREKKERFSLILESASTNQTSMYLCASSPLGAGVNQPQHFGDGTRLSIL.

This chain uses TRBV4-1 with TRBJ1-2, with D hard to call. The V gene lost 0 bases and the J gene lost 1 base, with 15 bases spanning the gap. Germline CDR1 reads MGHRA; CDR2 reads YSYEKL. This CDR3 comprises 17 residues. The CDR3 nucleotides read TGCGCCAGCAGCCAAGATGTCCGGGGAGCGAATAACTATGGCTACACCTTC. As protein: CASSQDVRGANNYGYTF.

The V and J genes are TRBV5-4 and TRBJ2-6, with 8 bases identical to TRBD1. This CDR3 has 14 amino acids. Trimming at V came to 8 bases and at J to 2 bases, leaving 3 bases not matched to a gene. Germline CDR1 and CDR2: SGHNT and YYREEE (reference sequence). The CDR3 is CASKTGAGANVLTF. CDR3 nucleotides: TGTGCCAGTAAGACAGGGGCTGGGGCCAACGTCCTGACTTTC.

This sequence joins TRBV5-1 and TRBJ2-3; 11 nucleotides agree with TRBD2. The germline gives CDR1 SGHRS, CDR2 YFSETQ. V lost 3 bases and J lost 2; bases outside the gene matches: 5. The CDR3 is made up of 16 amino acids. In nucleotides, the CDR3 is TGCGCCAGCAGCTCAGGACTAGCGGGCCTCACAGATACGCAGTATTTT. It is translated as CASSSGLAGLTDTQYF.

J is TRBJ1-1 and V is TRBV18; TRBD1 matches 9 bases. Trimming cost V 1 base and J 4 bases; bases outside gene matches: 4. The CDR3 is made up of 15 amino acids. Germline CDR1 is KGHSH and CDR2 is LQKENI. CDR3 protein: CASSPQRDRVTEAFF. CDR3 in DNA: TGTGCCAGCTCACCACAACGGGACAGGGTCACTGAAGCTTTCTTT.

The chain combines TRBV28 with TRBJ2-7, with 7 positions matching TRBD1. The trim removed 5 bases at V and 6 bases at J, leaving 13 bases unmatched. CDR1 is MDHEN, CDR2 SYDVKM, per germline. This CDR3 is built from 15 residues. In DNA form, the CDR3 reads TGTGCCAGCAGTACCCTAACAGGGGCGTTGGGCGAGCAGTACTTC. It codes for CASSTLTGALGEQYF.

V usage is TRBV6-4 and J usage is TRBJ2-1; weak D call: TRBD2 (5 bases). V lost 0 bases, J lost 0 bases, and 6 bases lay in between. Per the germline V gene, CDR1 is MRHNA and CDR2 is SNTAGT. This CDR3 spans 15 amino acids. The CDR3 loop reads CASSDSGSSYNEQFF. The CDR3 coding sequence is TGTGCCAGCAGTGACTCAGGGAGCTCCTACAATGAGCAGTTCTTC.

The V gene is TRBV5-1, the J gene TRBJ1-1, with 7 bases fitting TRBD1. The CDR3 length is 16 residues. The trim removed 4 bases at V and 1 base at J, leaving 10 bases unmatched. CDR1 and CDR2 from the germline V gene are SGHRS and YFSETQ. CDR3 region: CASSHRDSRPNTEAFF. As DNA, the CDR3 is TGCGCCAGCAGCCACCGGGACAGCCGGCCGAACACTGAAGCTTTCTTT.

This clone is a singleton in its sample. This chain connects TRBV11-2 to TRBJ2-7, with TRBD1 matching over 8 bases. Germline trimming cut 3 bases from V and 5 bases from J; bases unmatched to any gene: 9. The CDR3 loop spans 15 amino acids. Germline CDR1 SGHAT, CDR2 FQNNGV. CDR3 residues: CASSFQGASRHEQYF. The CDR3 bases are TGTGCCAGCAGCTTCCAGGGGGCATCCCGTCACGAGCAGTACTTC.

This rearrangement joins TRBV9 to TRBJ1-6, with a possible D match to TRBD1 (6 bases). The germline V gene has CDR1 SGDLS and CDR2 YYNGEE. The CDR3 length is 14 residues. V lost 0 bases and J 7 bases, leaving 8 bases between the germline ends. CDR3 amino acids: CASSVGDINSPLHF. CDR3 bases: TGTGCCAGCAGCGTAGGGGACATCAATTCACCCCTCCACTTT. Looking up the rest from reference TRBV9 and TRBJ1-6 gives the full variable domain: DSGVTQTPKHLITATGQRVTLRCSPRSGDLSVYWYQQSLDQGLQFLIQYYNGEERAKGNILERFSAQQFPDLHSELNLSSLELGDSALYFCASSVGDINSPLHFGNGTRLTVT.

This clone was seen just once. The V call is TRBV27, the J call TRBJ1-6, with no clear D. The germline V and J ends were trimmed by 2 bases and 7 bases, with 3 bases remaining between them. Germline V gives CDR1 MNHEY, CDR2 SMNVEV (reference sequence). The CDR3 covers 12 residues. This CDR3 is CASSLANSPLHF. CDR3 in DNA: TGTGCCAGCAGTTTAGCGAATTCACCCCTCCACTTT.

The CDR3 DNA reads TGTGCCAGCAGCGTAGCAGAGGGGGCATTGGAGACCCAGTACTTC. Translation: CASSVAEGALETQYF. This sequence joins TRBV9 and TRBJ2-5; 7 nucleotides align to TRBD1. Losses at the gene ends were 0 bases for V and 5 bases for J; bases not matched to a gene: 7. The length of the CDR3 is 15 residues. Germline loops: CDR1 SGDLS, CDR2 YYNGEE.

The V call is TRBV14, the J call TRBJ1-5; tentatively, D is TRBD1 (5 bases). Trimming stripped 2 bases from V and 5 bases from J, with 19 bases between. CDR3 length: 17 amino acids. Germline CDR1 SGHDN, CDR2 FVKESK. The chain's CDR3 is CASSQRGQAGLDQPQHF. The CDR3 nucleotides are TGTGCCAGCAGCCAAAGGGGCCAGGCAGGGCTAGATCAGCCCCAGCATTTT.

The gene calls are TRBV6-2 or TRBV6-3 and TRBJ2-7; tentatively, D is TRBD1 (6 bases). The CDR3 runs 15 residues. Trimming took 4 bases from V and 3 from J, leaving 16 bases between them. Germline V gene lookup returns CDR1 MNHEY and CDR2 SVGEGT. The CDR3 loop is CASSLLGQGHYEQYF. The DNA of the CDR3 is TGTGCCAGCAGTTTGTTGGGACAAGGACACTACGAGCAGTACTTC.

This clone has just a few counts. J is TRBJ1-5 and V is TRBV7-8; possibly TRBD1 for D (5 bases). CDR1 SGHVS and CDR2 FQNEAQ come from the germline V gene. CDR3 length: 14 amino acids. Trimming pared 1 base from V and 3 bases from J, leaving 7 bases between. The DNA for the CDR3 is TGTGCCAGCAGCTTAGGCAGGGACAATCAGCCCCAGCATTTT. Its translation is CASSLGRDNQPQHF. Full variable domain (rest looked up from reference TRBV7-8 and TRBJ1-5): GAGVSQSPRYKVAKRGQDVALRCDPISGHVSLFWYQQALGQGPEFLTYFQNEAQLDKSGLPSDRFFAERPEGSVSTLKIQRTQQEDSAVYLCASSLGRDNQPQHFGDGTRLSIL.

The V and J genes are TRBV28 and TRBJ1-4; D perhaps matches TRBD1 (5 bases). In germline, CDR1 is MDHEN, CDR2 SYDVKM. V dropped 7 bases and J dropped 7 bases, with 13 bases sitting between them. CDR3 length: 13 residues. In nucleotides, the CDR3 is TGTGCCAGCACCAGGGCCCCTCTTGAAAAACTGTTTTTT. It specifies CASTRAPLEKLFF.